The 8 T cell receptor beta chains reported below all come from one sample, sequenced in a study of blood T cell repertoires in COVID-19 (dated by TCRdb to 2018 to 2021). The library was produced with the immunoSEQ multiplex PCR assay. TCRdb provides this immuneACCESS table in a form limited to in-frame rearrangements. Some clones are lacking; in checked studies, under half of them reflect an unresolved V gene, and why the rest are absent is not known. The sample records about 200,000 clones, 75% to 85% of which are singletons. The ten largest clones take up about 2.5% of the sample. Specimen: peripheral blood. These TCRs come from a woman between 65 and 79 years old with COVID-19, enrolled during active disease.

The V call is TRBV7-2, the J call TRBJ1-3; unclear D gene. V was pared by 3 bases and J by 4 bases, with 13 bases between. CDR1 and CDR2 from the germline V gene are SGHTA and FQGNSA. The CDR3 is made up of 15 amino acids. The CDR3 DNA is TGTGCCAGCAGCTTTAACGCGGGAAACGGAAACACCATATATTTT. It translates to CASSFNAGNGNTIYF.

This clone was counted a single time. The genes are TRBV19 and TRBJ1-2; tentative D call: TRBD1 (6 bases). From germline, CDR1 is LNHDA and CDR2 SQIVND (reference sequence). CDR3 length: 13 residues. V dropped 10 bases and J dropped 5 bases, with 17 bases sitting between them. The CDR3 DNA reads TGTGCCATTTTCGACAGGACACGGTATGGCTACACCTTC. This encodes CAIFDRTRYGYTF. Supplemented by reference TRBV19 and TRBJ1-2, the full variable domain reads DGGITQSPKYLFRKEGQNVTLSCEQNLNHDAMYWYRQDPGQGLRLIYYSQIVNDFQKGDIAEGYSVSREKKESFPLTVTSAQKNPTAFYLCAIFDRTRYGYTFGSGTRLTVV.

CDR3 sequence: CASSPRTVSGNTIYF. The CDR3 bases are TGCGCCAGCAGCCCACGGACTGTCTCTGGAAACACCATATATTTT. This chain connects TRBV4-3 to TRBJ1-3; D not resolved. Germline CDR1 and CDR2: LGHNA and YSLEER. This CDR3 region has 15 residues. The V end lost 4 bases, the J end lost 0 bases, and 10 bases lay between the germline ends.

This sequence joins TRBV28 and TRBJ2-1; D gene ambiguous. V was cut by 4 bases and J by 9 bases, with 19 bases left in between. The CDR3 consists of 15 residues. Germline values: CDR1 MDHEN, CDR2 SYDVKM. CDR3 protein: CASSSPGGFVGEQFF. In DNA, the CDR3 is TGTGCCAGCAGTTCCCCCGGCGGTTTCGTAGGTGAGCAGTTCTTC.

CDR3 residues: CAISEVTGATEAFF. The CDR3 coding sequence is TGTGCCATCAGTGAGGTTACAGGGGCCACTGAAGCTTTCTTT. The chain recombines TRBV10-3 with TRBJ1-1; 7 bases line up with TRBD1. The ends lost 2 bases at V and 4 bases at J; junction bases unmatched: 4. Germline CDR1 ENHRY, CDR2 SYGVKD. This CDR3 spans 14 amino acids.

This chain joins TRBV14 and TRBJ2-2; possible D gene TRBD1, 5 bases. Trimming cost V 1 base and J 1 base, with 7 bases left between them. The CDR3 consists of 15 residues. Germline loops: CDR1 SGHDN, CDR2 FVKESK. CDR3 in DNA: TGTGCCAGCAGCCAAGCGACAGTGAACACCGGGGAGCTGTTTTTT. Its protein product is CASSQATVNTGELFF.

The chain uses TRBV7-2 and TRBJ1-3; D is undetermined. The V end lost 5 bases, the J end lost 5 bases, and 16 bases lay between the germline ends. This CDR3 has 15 residues. Per the germline V gene, CDR1 is SGHTA and CDR2 is FQGNSA. CDR3 nucleotide sequence: TGTGCCAGCAGCGGAGGGCGACGTGCCCGAAACACCATATATTTT. This gives the protein CASSGGRRARNTIYF.

The chain couples TRBV19 to TRBJ1-3; maybe TRBD1 (6 bases). Trimming pared 7 bases from V and 4 bases from J, leaving 17 bases between. In germline, CDR1 is LNHDA, CDR2 SQIVND (reference sequence). This CDR3 has 15 amino acids. CDR3 nucleotides: TGTGCCAGTATCCAACAGGGTACATTCGGAAACACCATATATTTT. Translating gives CASIQQGTFGNTIYF. The full variable domain, rest sourced from reference TRBV19 and TRBJ1-3, is DGGITQSPKYLFRKEGQNVTLSCEQNLNHDAMYWYRQDPGQGLRLIYYSQIVNDFQKGDIAEGYSVSREKKESFPLTVTSAQKNPTAFYLCASIQQGTFGNTIYFGEGSWLTVV.